This T cell receptor beta chain is drawn from a study of beta chain features in type 1 diabetes. As for the study in general: Cell yields, gender and age were comparable in patients and healthy donors.

The germline CDR1 and CDR2 sequences are GTSNPN and SVGIG (reference sequence). The CDR3 extends over 12 amino acids. Trimming took 2 bases from V and 8 from J, leaving 9 bases between them. cDNA synthesis used the whole RNA isolate, giving expressed TCRB sequences. This table comes from immunoSEQ multiplex PCR, and its TCRdb copy is limited to in-frame clones, with some not included. This sample carries some 640,000 clones, around an eighth of them seen once, and the ten largest clones take roughly 0.04%. CD4+ naive, central memory, regulatory and stem cell-like memory cells were sorted via CD45RO/CCR7/CD25/CD127/CD95/CD27. Sorted populations were all over 95% pure. Study-wide points: Patients with Type 1 diabetes showed moderately but significantly shorter TCRB CDR3s in all four CD4+ subsets. Highly expressing activated T cells could be over-counted with a cDNA template.

This clone was seen a few times. Its matching antigen is unknown. The receptor's source is a man between 18 and 35 years old with type 1 diabetes. V usage is TRBV30 and J usage is TRBJ1-4; D is unresolved. Sequenced input: naive CD4+ T cells from blood. CDR3 loop: CAWSPLGEKLFF. DNA for the CDR3: TGTGCCTGGAGTCCCTTGGGCGAAAAACTGTTTTTT.